This T cell receptor (beta chain) was profiled in a study of circulating and synovial CD4+ cells in juvenile arthritis. Findings of the study overall: Compared with bulk blood, circulating pathogenic-like lymphocytes shared substantially more CDR3 sequences with synovial T cells. T cell genome counts differed by at least an order of magnitude between CPL and CD4 samples. Overlap with synovium rose as more T cells were sequenced.

Trimming cost V 4 bases and J 5 bases; bases outside gene matches: 8. The V gene's germline CDR1 is MGHDK and CDR2 SYGVNS. This CDR3 contains 16 residues. A word on this clone: Its target is unknown.

TCRdb's copy holds only in-frame clones and misses some; the assay was immunoSEQ multiplex PCR. The top ten hold 2.5% to 3% of the sample, which has about 32,000 clones, roughly 95% seen once. The chain carries TRBV25-1 and TRBJ1-6; TRBD1 matches at 7 bases. The origin of this receptor is a human donor with juvenile idiopathic arthritis. Specimen: CD4+ T cells from blood. The CDR3 is CASSADRRPNNSPLHF. The CDR3 DNA follows: TGTGCCAGCAGTGCGGACAGGCGGCCCAATAATTCACCCCTCCACTTT.